The 18 T cell receptor beta chains below come from one sample, sequenced in a study of early stage breast cancer tumors. TCRdb keeps only in-frame clones here, not all; method: immunoSEQ multiplex PCR. The data hold roughly 14,000 clones, with roughly 80% observed a single time. Sequenced input: normal breast tissue next to the tumor. The receptors shown here come from a person aged 25 to 39 with breast cancer.

The chain uses TRBV6-5 and TRBJ2-7, with 8 bases matching TRBD2. Trimming at V came to 5 bases and at J to 3 bases, leaving 3 bases not matched to a gene. There are 13 residues in the CDR3. Germline V lookup: CDR1 MNHEY, CDR2 SVGAGI. The CDR3 sequence: CASSRGGNYEQYF. The CDR3 coding sequence is TGTGCCAGCAGTCGGGGGGGGAACTACGAGCAGTACTTC.

This chain connects TRBV20-1 to TRBJ1-1; no clear D gene. The V gene's germline CDR1 is DFQATT and CDR2 SNEGSKA (reference sequence). V lost 0 bases to trimming and J lost 8 bases, with 7 bases between them. The CDR3 spans 11 residues. The DNA for the CDR3 is TGCAGTGCTAGAGACATGGGAGAAGCTTTCTTT. Translation: CSARDMGEAFF.

The chain employs TRBV7-9 and TRBJ2-5, with D unresolved. The end of the DNA is better explained by TRBJ2-7, so the J call may be wrong. Germline V lookup: CDR1 SEHNR, CDR2 FQNEAQ (reference sequence). This CDR3 contains 14 residues. CDR3 in amino acids: CASSLTPGDYEQYF. CDR3 DNA: TGTGCCAGCAGCTTAACTCCAGGTGACTACGAGCAGTACTTC.

The chain has TRBV18 and TRBJ2-5; perhaps D is TRBD1 or TRBD2 (5 bases each). The length of the CDR3 is 15 residues. Trimming shortened V by 4 bases and J by 3 bases, and 15 bases separated the two germline ends. Per the germline V gene, CDR1 is KGHSH and CDR2 is LQKENI. The CDR3 is CASSQGLGDEETQYF. The CDR3 DNA is TGTGCCAGCTCACAAGGGCTGGGGGACGAAGAGACCCAGTACTTC.

The genes are TRBV5-1 and TRBJ2-1, with D possibly being TRBD2 (5 bases). Looked up from germline, CDR1 is SGHRS and CDR2 is YFSETQ. The length of the CDR3 is 15 residues. The V gene lost 3 bases and the J gene lost 2 bases, with 12 bases spanning the gap. The chain's CDR3 is CASSWGATPYNEQFF. The DNA of the CDR3 is TGCGCCAGCAGCTGGGGAGCTACCCCCTACAATGAGCAGTTCTTC.

The chain links TRBV6-5 to TRBJ1-2; perhaps TRBD1 as D (6 bases). This CDR3 comprises 13 residues. Germline CDR1 and CDR2: MNHEY and SVGAGI. V lost 5 bases and J lost 4, with 11 bases in between. DNA of the CDR3: TGTGCCAGCAGTAGAGGGGGTAGCTATGGCTACACCTTC. Its translation: CASSRGGSYGYTF.

This chain joins TRBV30 and TRBJ1-1; 7 nucleotides line up with TRBD1. V was clipped by 2 bases and J by 0 bases; unmatched bases: 3. Germline lookup yields CDR1 GTSNPN and CDR2 SVGIG (reference sequence). The CDR3 length is 14 residues. The CDR3 DNA reads as TGTGCCTGGAGTATTGGGACAGTGAACACTGAAGCTTTCTTT. Its translation is CAWSIGTVNTEAFF.

This chain links TRBV4-1 with TRBJ2-1; 7 positions match TRBD2. Germline V lookup: CDR1 MGHRA, CDR2 YSYEKL. Trimming at V came to 4 bases and at J to 8 bases, leaving 11 bases not matched to a gene. The CDR3 is made up of 15 amino acids. In nucleotides, the CDR3 is TGCGCCAGCAGCCTACGGACTAGTCAGGTTCATGAGCAGTTCTTC. Translation gives CASSLRTSQVHEQFF.

The V gene is TRBV5-4, the J gene TRBJ2-1, with TRBD2 identical over 7 bases. CDR1 is SGHNT and CDR2 is YYREEE in the germline V gene (reference sequence). Losses at the gene ends were 4 bases for V and 5 bases for J; bases not matched to a gene: 9. CDR3 length: 15 amino acids. In DNA form, the CDR3 reads TGTGCCAGCAGCCCCCAGGGAGCGGGGAACAATGAGCAGTTCTTC. It encodes CASSPQGAGNNEQFF. The whole variable domain, remainder taken from reference TRBV5-4 and TRBJ2-1, is ETGVTQSPTHLIKTRGQQVTLRCSSQSGHNTVSWYQQALGQGPQFIFQYYREEENGRGNFPPRFSGLQFPNYSSELNVNALELDDSALYLCASSPQGAGNNEQFFGPGTRLTVL.

This clone occurred once. The chain has TRBV11-2 and TRBJ1-2, with unresolved D. This CDR3 has 16 amino acids. Germline CDR1 and CDR2: SGHAT and FQNNGV. V was pared by 5 bases and J by 3 bases, with 19 bases between. The CDR3 is CASSISAGRSHYGYTF. The CDR3 nucleotides read TGTGCCAGCAGCATATCAGCGGGGAGGTCGCACTATGGCTACACCTTC. The full variable domain, with the rest looked up from reference TRBV11-2 and TRBJ1-2, is EAGVAQSPRYKIIEKRQSVAFWCNPISGHATLYWYQQILGQGPKLLIQFQNNGVVDDSQLPKDRFSAERLKGVDSTLKIQPAKLEDSAVYLCASSISAGRSHYGYTFGSGTRLTVV.

The chain recombines TRBV11-1 with TRBJ1-1, with no clear D. This CDR3 spans 14 amino acids. The V end lost 0 bases, the J end lost 4 bases, and 9 bases lay between the germline ends. In germline, CDR1 is SGHAT, CDR2 FQDESV (reference sequence). The CDR3 DNA is TGTGCCAGCAGCTTAGCGATCCGGGGCACTGAAGCTTTCTTT. It codes for CASSLAIRGTEAFF.

The chain joins TRBV7-2 to TRBJ1-5; 10 positions match TRBD1. CDR1 and CDR2 from the germline V gene are SGHTA and FQGNSA. The CDR3 totals 15 residues. J was trimmed by 9 bases and V by 0 bases; bases with no gene match: 5. The CDR3 reads CASSLAGQGRGPQHF. The CDR3 DNA reads TGTGCCAGCAGCTTAGCGGGACAGGGGAGGGGGCCCCAGCATTTT.

This chain links TRBV4-2 with TRBJ1-5; D is unresolved. The CDR3 covers 15 residues. Germline V gene lookup returns CDR1 LGHNA and CDR2 YNFKEQ. With 0 bases removed from V and 4 bases from J, the gap between germline ends came to 10 bases. For the CDR3, the DNA is TGTGCCAGCAGCCAAGATAGTGTCGGTAATCAGCCCCAGCATTTT. Translation gives CASSQDSVGNQPQHF.

The chain carries TRBV6-5 and TRBJ2-7; 8 positions match TRBD1. The length of the CDR3 is 13 residues. CDR1 and CDR2 (germline): MNHEY, SVGAGI. Losses at the gene ends were 3 bases for V and 6 bases for J; bases not matched to a gene: 4. Here the CDR3 reads CASSYLDRVEQYF. CDR3 bases: TGTGCCAGCAGTTATCTGGACAGGGTCGAGCAGTACTTC.

The rearrangement links TRBV20-1 to TRBJ2-2; either TRBD1 or TRBD2 may fit D (5 bases each). CDR3 length equals 11 residues. Germline CDR1 and CDR2: DFQATT and SNEGSKA (reference sequence). The V gene lost 6 bases and the J gene lost 8 bases, with 10 bases spanning the gap. The CDR3 sequence is CSALGEGELFF. CDR3 bases: TGCAGTGCCTTAGGGGAGGGGGAGCTGTTTTTT.

The chain has TRBV7-9 and TRBJ2-1; D is possibly TRBD2 (5 bases). The CDR3 runs to 12 residues. Germline loops: CDR1 SEHNR, CDR2 FQNEAQ (reference sequence). Trimming removed 3 bases from V and 9 bases from J, with 9 bases in between. CDR3 in amino acids: CASSFWRTEQFF. The DNA of the CDR3 is TGTGCCAGCAGCTTTTGGAGGACTGAGCAGTTCTTC.

V is TRBV7-6 and J is TRBJ2-6; D not resolved. Trimming stripped 6 bases from V and 0 bases from J, with 9 bases between. CDR3 size: 15 residues. Germline lookup yields CDR1 SGHVS and CDR2 FNYEAQ. CDR3 bases: TGTGCCAGCAGAAGTCGGATCTCTGGGGCCAACGTCCTGACTTTC. It encodes CASRSRISGANVLTF.

The chain combines TRBV6-6 with TRBJ1-5; no clear D. Germline V gene lookup returns CDR1 MNHNY and CDR2 SVGAGI (reference sequence). V lost 6 bases and J 0 bases, leaving 12 bases between the germline ends. This CDR3 spans 15 amino acids. The CDR3 region is CASRRDQSSNQPQHF. In nucleotides, the CDR3 is TGTGCCAGCAGAAGAGACCAGTCTAGCAATCAGCCCCAGCATTTT.